One sample yielded the 6 T cell receptor beta chains listed below, sequenced in a study of T-cell reconstitution after alpha-beta-depleted transplantation in children. TCRbeta library construction was performed incorporating unique molecular identifiers. TCRdb analysed the PCR reads with MiXCR anew, one entry per CDR3 protein. The repertoire holds hundreds of thousands of distinct CDR3 sequences, with approximately 14% as singletons. This sample comprised PBMCs, obtained before TCRalphabeta/CD19-depleted stem cell transplant. These receptors all stem from a girl between 2 and 10 years old with congenital amegakaryocytic thrombocytopenia, due to receive a stem cell transplant.

The chain combines TRBV12-3 or TRBV12-4 with TRBJ2-7; D gene unclear. This CDR3 has 15 residues. Trimming shortened V by 6 bases and J by 2 bases, and 17 bases separated the two germline ends. CDR3 nucleotide sequence: TGTGCCAGCAGCCCCTCTTCCCCGCCGCCCTACGAGCAGTACTTC. As protein: CASSPSSPPPYEQYF.

This clonotype was recorded a few times. This chain joins TRBV29-1 and TRBJ2-3, with D perhaps TRBD2 (5 bases). Trimming removed 3 bases from V and 3 bases from J, with 13 bases in between. Germline V gives CDR1 SQVTM, CDR2 ANQGSEA. CDR3 length: 14 residues. In DNA, the CDR3 is TGCAGCGTTGACCGAGGGTTGGGGACAGATACGCAGTATTTT. Translated: CSVDRGLGTDTQYF.

This chain links TRBV7-9 with TRBJ1-1; TRBD1 is a possible D gene (5 bases). Trimming pared 8 bases from V and 1 base from J, leaving 17 bases between. Germline CDR1 reads SEHNR; CDR2 reads FQNEAQ (reference sequence). The CDR3 runs 15 residues. CDR3 region: CASGTAGRENTEAFF. CDR3 in DNA: TGTGCCAGCGGGACCGCGGGGAGGGAGAACACTGAAGCTTTCTTT.

There are many counts of this clonotype. J is TRBJ2-2 and V is TRBV5-1; D is ambiguous. The V end lost 2 bases, the J end lost 2 bases, and 10 bases lay between the germline ends. The CDR3 runs to 15 residues. In germline, CDR1 is SGHRS, CDR2 YFSETQ. The CDR3 is CASSLLESNTGELFF. CDR3 coding DNA: TGCGCCAGCAGCTTATTGGAGAGCAACACCGGGGAGCTGTTTTTT.

This clonotype was seen many times. This CDR3 reads CASSQDTAYNEQFF. In DNA, the CDR3 is TGCGCCAGCAGCCAGGACACCGCCTACAATGAGCAGTTCTTC. This chain links TRBV4-1 with TRBJ2-1; D perhaps matches TRBD1 (5 bases). Trimming took off 3 bases at V and 2 bases at J, with 8 bases between the two ends. Germline V lookup: CDR1 MGHRA, CDR2 YSYEKL. This CDR3 has 14 residues.

This clonotype was seen repeatedly, ten times or more. The chain joins TRBV5-8 to TRBJ2-3; 9 bases align to TRBD1. In germline, CDR1 is SGHTS, CDR2 YDEGEE. The CDR3 extends over 15 amino acids. The junction had 8 bases not matched to a gene; V was cut back by 3 bases and J by 6 bases. The CDR3 loop is CASSYVPDRGDTQYF. The CDR3 nucleotides read TGTGCCAGCAGCTACGTACCGGACAGGGGTGATACGCAGTATTTT.